The 2 T cell receptor beta chains presented below share a single source sample, sequenced in a study of shared clonotypes between healthy human individuals. TCRdb's table, derived via immunoSEQ multiplex PCR, lists solely in-frame clones and lacks some. The sample holds hundreds of thousands of clones, almost 97% seen once. Material for sequencing was naive CD4+ T cells sorted from blood. Subset: CD45RA+ positively selected. These TCRs come from a woman younger than 45 in good health.

The genes are TRBV5-1 and TRBJ2-3; a possible D gene is TRBD2 (5 bases). This CDR3 comprises 13 residues. Germline-derived CDR1 and CDR2 are SGHRS and YFSETQ. Trimming pared 3 bases from V and 6 bases from J, leaving 11 bases between. CDR3: CASSSGWEDTQYF. Written as DNA, the CDR3 is TGCGCCAGCAGCTCTGGATGGGAGGATACGCAGTATTTT.

V usage is TRBV18 and J usage is TRBJ2-5; D gene unclear. Germline V gene sequence: CDR1 KGHSH, CDR2 LQKENI. This CDR3 region has 15 residues. Trimming removed 6 bases at V and 2 bases at J, with 16 bases between. This CDR3 is CASSPVGREQETQYF. The CDR3 DNA is TGTGCCAGCTCGCCGGTGGGCAGAGAACAAGAGACCCAGTACTTC. Combining the CDR3 with reference TRBV18 and TRBJ2-5 gives the whole variable domain NAGVMQNPRHLVRRRGQEARLRCSPMKGHSHVYWYRQLPEEGLKFMVYLQKENIIDESGMPKERFSAEFPKEGPSILRIQQVVRGDSAAYFCASSPVGREQETQYFGPGTRLLVL.